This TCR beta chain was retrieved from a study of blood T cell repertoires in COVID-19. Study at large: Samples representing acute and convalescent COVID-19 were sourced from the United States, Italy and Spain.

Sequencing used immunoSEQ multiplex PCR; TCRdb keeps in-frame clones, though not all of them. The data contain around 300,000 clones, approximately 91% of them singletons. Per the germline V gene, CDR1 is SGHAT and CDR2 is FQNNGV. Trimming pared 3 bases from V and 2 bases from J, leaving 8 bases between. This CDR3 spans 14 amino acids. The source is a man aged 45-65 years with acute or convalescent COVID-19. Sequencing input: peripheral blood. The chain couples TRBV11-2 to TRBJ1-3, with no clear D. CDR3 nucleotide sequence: TGTGCCAGCAGCTTCGAGGCAACTGGAAACACCATATATTTT. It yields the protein CASSFEATGNTIYF.